This T cell receptor beta chain derives from a study of blood T cells in healthy people across ages. Together with a sample-barcoded 5' primer, a J-beta primer mix was included in a second PCR lasting about 6 to 12 cycles. In TCRdb, the 5' RACE reads were re-called with MiXCR into one record per CDR3 protein. The table shows over 950,000 distinct CDR3 sequences, with more than 30% occurring only once. About this clonotype itself: One base away lies a much larger clone, so this may be a sequencing read error.

The CDR3 covers 15 residues. Germline CDR1 reads LGHNA; CDR2 reads YNFKEQ. The J gene is TRBJ1-5, the V gene TRBV4-2; D not certain. The sequenced sample consisted of blood. The sequence derives from a man in his late teens or twenties in good health. This CDR3 is CASGQEAAPLYTQHF. DNA for the CDR3: TGTGCCAGCGGCCAAGAGGCGGCACCTCTCTATACCCAGCATTTT.